This entry describes one T cell receptor beta chain. Its antigen is still unknown. This specimen belongs to a study of PD-1 blockade in classical Hodgkin lymphoma. Stated time point: cycle 4 day 1 (C4D1), after five to seven weeks of nivolumab. Every patient experienced relapse after autologous stem cell transplantation, and brentuximab vedotin exposure varied. Study observations and caveats: Newly diagnosed patients were reported to start with lower TCR diversity than healthy donors.

Only in-frame clones appear in the TCRdb table, and some are missing; sequencing was by immunoSEQ multiplex PCR. The table records some 22,000 clones, about three quarters of them present only once. The CDR3 contains 13 residues. V shed 2 bases and J shed 2 bases, with 8 bases lying between them. Germline CDR1 and CDR2: SGHRS and YFSETQ. This receptor was taken from a human donor with classical Hodgkin lymphoma. The sequencing here drew on peripheral blood mononuclear cells (PBMCs), taken before the fourth cycle of nivolumab. The chain uses TRBV5-1 and TRBJ2-7; D uncertain. CDR3 amino acids: CASSLPSPYEQYF. In DNA, the CDR3 is TGCGCCAGCAGCTTACCTTCCCCCTACGAGCAGTACTTC.